This passage covers 24 T cell receptor beta chains from one sample sequenced in a study of shared clonotypes between healthy human individuals. The assay was immunoSEQ multiplex PCR, and TCRdb's table has in-frame clones only and misses some. The sample lists about 2 million clones, about 95% occurring once. The sequencing input was naive CD4+ T cells sorted from blood. The subset denotes: CD45RA+ positively selected. All receptors come from a young man in good health.

This sequence joins TRBV6-5 and TRBJ1-6; D is perhaps TRBD1 (6 bases). Trimming took off 6 bases at V and 7 bases at J, with 10 bases between the two ends. CDR3 size: 13 residues. Germline CDR1 is MNHEY and CDR2 is SVGAGI. The CDR3, as DNA: TGTGCCAGCAGAATTGGACAGAATTCACCCCTCCACTTT. Encoded protein: CASRIGQNSPLHF.

The chain is built from TRBV10-2 and TRBJ1-2, with D perhaps matching TRBD1 (6 bases). CDR3 length: 13 residues. V shed 9 bases and J shed 0 bases, with 11 bases lying between them. CDR1 WSHSY and CDR2 SAAADI come from the germline V gene. In DNA, the CDR3 is TGCGCCAGTGGGGACAACGCTAACTATGGCTACACCTTC. Amino acids: CASGDNANYGYTF.

The chain is built from TRBV6-1 and TRBJ1-5; unclear D gene. V was cut by 4 bases and J by 6 bases, with 10 bases left in between. This CDR3 has 13 residues. Per the germline V gene, CDR1 is MNHNS and CDR2 is SASEGT. CDR3 coding DNA: TGTGCCAGCAGTGCCGAAGGCGTTCAGCCCCAGCATTTT. Its translation is CASSAEGVQPQHF.

V gene TRBV2 combines with J gene TRBJ1-6; 11 positions agree with TRBD1. The germline gives CDR1 SNHLY, CDR2 FYNNEI. V gave up 3 bases and J gave up 9 bases; unmatched junction bases: 4. CDR3 length: 15 amino acids. CDR3: CASSDGTGGFSPLHF. CDR3 DNA sequence: TGTGCCAGCAGTGATGGGACAGGGGGTTTTTCACCCCTCCACTTT.

This chain joins TRBV4-2 and TRBJ1-5; D possibly corresponds to TRBD1 (5 bases). The CDR3 runs 14 residues. Germline V CDR1 and CDR2: LGHNA, YNFKEQ. Trimming left V 0 bases short and J 10 bases short, with 13 bases between. The CDR3 nucleotides are TGTGCCAGCAGCCAAGAGGGGTTAGGGGACCCCCAGCATTTT. It yields the protein CASSQEGLGDPQHF.

On this clone itself: The sample has other DNA sequences that encode this CDR3 too. This chain uses TRBV28 with TRBJ2-7; D gene uncertain. V shed 4 bases and J shed 1 base, with 11 bases lying between them. The CDR3 totals 14 residues. Germline CDR1 reads MDHEN; CDR2 reads SYDVKM. As DNA, the CDR3 is TGTGCCAGCAGTTCCCCCGGACGGTCCTACGAGCAGTACTTC. Translated, it gives CASSSPGRSYEQYF.

The V gene is TRBV18, the J gene TRBJ2-7; 7 bases are shared with TRBD2. The CDR3 runs 13 residues. V lost 3 bases, J lost 3 bases, and 2 bases stayed unmatched. CDR1 is KGHSH, CDR2 LQKENI, per germline. CDR3 nucleotides: TGTGCCAGCTCACCTACTAGCGACTACGAGCAGTACTTC. As protein: CASSPTSDYEQYF.

This chain uses TRBV5-1 with TRBJ2-2, with D perhaps TRBD1 (7 bases). V lost 0 bases to trimming and J lost 4 bases, with 13 bases between them. The CDR3 has 16 residues. CDR1 and CDR2 from the germline V gene are SGHRS and YFSETQ. CDR3 region: CASSLAAGGGTGELFF. The CDR3 DNA is TGCGCCAGCAGCTTGGCCGCAGGGGGAGGCACCGGGGAGCTGTTTTTT.

This rearrangement joins TRBV4-3 to TRBJ1-2; possibly TRBD1 for D (5 bases). The CDR3 runs 15 residues. Trimming removed 2 bases at V and 4 bases at J, with 14 bases between. Germline assignment: CDR1 LGHNA and CDR2 YSLEER. As DNA, the CDR3 is TGCGCCAGCAGCCAATCGGGCAGGGACTTCTATGGCTACACCTTC. Translating gives CASSQSGRDFYGYTF.

The chain has TRBV5-1 and TRBJ1-2, with 8 bases lining up with TRBD1. Trimming removed 3 bases from V and 3 bases from J; junction bases left unmatched: 10. In germline, CDR1 is SGHRS, CDR2 YFSETQ. The CDR3 runs 16 residues. The CDR3 sequence: CASSSYGQGFDYGYTF. The CDR3 nucleotides are TGCGCCAGCAGCTCCTACGGACAGGGCTTCGACTATGGCTACACCTTC.

V and J are TRBV14 and TRBJ1-6; D unresolved. Trimming stripped 1 base from V and 10 bases from J, with 8 bases between. Germline V gives CDR1 SGHDN, CDR2 FVKESK. CDR3 length: 13 amino acids. The CDR3 spells CASSQVPGSPLHF. The DNA for the CDR3 is TGTGCCAGCAGCCAAGTCCCGGGCTCACCCCTCCACTTT.

V gene TRBV7-9 combines with J gene TRBJ2-2, with 9 nucleotides matching TRBD1. CDR1 and CDR2 (germline): SEHNR, FQNEAQ (reference sequence). V shed 6 bases, J shed 1 base, and the junction held 6 bases outside the gene matches. This CDR3 region has 16 residues. CDR3 DNA: TGTGCCAGCAGTTGGGGACAGGGAGGGAACACCGGGGAGCTGTTTTTT. Its protein product is CASSWGQGGNTGELFF.

The V call is TRBV29-1, the J call TRBJ2-1, with D possibly being TRBD2 (5 bases). The V and J ends lost 4 bases and 1 base respectively, with 14 bases between them. CDR3 length: 15 amino acids. Germline-derived CDR1 and CDR2 are SQVTM and ANQGSEA. CDR3 protein: CSVAGILGSYNEQFF. The CDR3, as DNA: TGCAGCGTTGCGGGGATCCTCGGTTCCTACAATGAGCAGTTCTTC.

This rearrangement joins TRBV2 to TRBJ1-4; no reliable D call. Germline V lookup: CDR1 SNHLY, CDR2 FYNNEI. The V end lost 3 bases, the J end lost 0 bases, and 11 bases lay between the germline ends. This CDR3 has 16 amino acids. The CDR3 sequence is CASSEVDLATNEKLFF. As DNA, the CDR3 is TGTGCCAGCAGTGAGGTAGATCTTGCAACTAATGAAAAACTGTTTTTT.

V and J are TRBV7-9 and TRBJ1-5; a weak D match, TRBD1 (6 bases). CDR1 SEHNR and CDR2 FQNEAQ come from the germline V gene (reference sequence). V dropped 0 bases and J dropped 5 bases, with 8 bases sitting between them. This CDR3 has 14 residues. CDR3 residues: CASSLAAGDQPQHF. The CDR3 DNA is TGTGCCAGCAGCTTAGCGGCAGGGGATCAGCCCCAGCATTTT.

The chain recombines TRBV2 with TRBJ2-7, with D hard to call. This CDR3 spans 14 amino acids. Trimming shortened V by 3 bases and J by 0 bases, and 9 bases separated the two germline ends. The germline V gene has CDR1 SNHLY and CDR2 FYNNEI. CDR3 DNA sequence: TGTGCCAGCAGTGAGGCCCCAGTCTCCTACGAGCAGTACTTC. This codes for CASSEAPVSYEQYF.

This clone was recorded once. This rearrangement joins TRBV6-1 to TRBJ2-3; D call uncertain. The CDR3 extends over 17 amino acids. Germline V CDR1 and CDR2: MNHNS, SASEGT. V was shortened by 4 bases and J by 0 bases, with 17 bases between the two germline ends. CDR3 region: CASSVPPRKISTDTQYF. The CDR3 bases are TGTGCCAGCAGTGTCCCCCCAAGGAAGATTAGCACAGATACGCAGTATTTT.

The gene calls are TRBV2 and TRBJ2-5, with 11 bases fitting TRBD2. This CDR3 is 16 amino acids long. CDR1 SNHLY and CDR2 FYNNEI come from the germline V gene. Losses at the gene ends were 6 bases for V and 5 bases for J; bases not matched to a gene: 11. The CDR3: CASRKTSGTSGETQYF. The CDR3 DNA reads TGTGCCAGCAGGAAGACTAGCGGGACCTCCGGGGAGACCCAGTACTTC.

This clone was observed a single time. The rearrangement uses TRBV5-1 and TRBJ2-7; perhaps TRBD2 as D (5 bases). CDR1 SGHRS and CDR2 YFSETQ come from the germline V gene. This CDR3 comprises 14 residues. The ends were cut back, 2 bases at V and 3 bases at J, with 12 bases in the middle. The CDR3 DNA sequence: TGCGCCAGCAGCTTTCTAGACGGGAACTACGAGCAGTACTTC. This sequence encodes CASSFLDGNYEQYF.

This chain joins TRBV30 and TRBJ1-1; D is unclear. The CDR3 has 12 residues. V lost 5 bases and J lost 0, with 7 bases in between. Germline CDR1 and CDR2: GTSNPN and SVGIG (reference sequence). This chain's CDR3 is CAWGGVNTEAFF. The CDR3 coding sequence is TGTGCCTGGGGTGGGGTGAACACTGAAGCTTTCTTT.

V usage is TRBV5-1 and J usage is TRBJ2-5, with 15 bases identical to TRBD2. This CDR3 spans 17 amino acids. Per germline, CDR1 SGHRS and CDR2 YFSETQ. Losses at the gene ends were 4 bases for V and 5 bases for J; bases not matched to a gene: 9. Here the CDR3 reads CASSDGLAGGPGETQYF. For the CDR3, the DNA is TGCGCCAGCAGCGACGGACTAGCGGGAGGGCCTGGTGAGACCCAGTACTTC. Full variable domain (rest looked up from reference TRBV5-1 and TRBJ2-5): KAGVTQTPRYLIKTRGQQVTLSCSPISGHRSVSWYQQTPGQGLQFLFEYFSETQRNKGNFPGRFSGRQFSNSRSEMNVSTLELGDSALYLCASSDGLAGGPGETQYFGPGTRLLVL.

The rearrangement links TRBV7-9 to TRBJ2-2, with D perhaps given as TRBD1 or TRBD2 (7 bases each). V lost 3 bases and J lost 2, with 16 bases in between. From germline, CDR1 is SEHNR and CDR2 FQNEAQ (reference sequence). CDR3 length equals 17 residues. CDR3 protein: CASSFTGTAGNTGELFF. The CDR3, as DNA: TGTGCCAGCAGCTTCACCGGGACAGCGGGAAACACCGGGGAGCTGTTTTTT.

The V call is TRBV5-1, the J call TRBJ2-3; TRBD2 agrees at 7 bases. This CDR3 has 15 amino acids. V dropped 6 bases and J dropped 1; count of bases not matched to a gene: 8. Per the germline V gene, CDR1 is SGHRS and CDR2 is YFSETQ. The CDR3 sequence is CASTEGGLGTDTQYF. As DNA, the CDR3 is TGCGCCAGCACGGAGGGAGGGCTAGGCACAGATACGCAGTATTTT.

This chain links TRBV5-1 with TRBJ2-2, with TRBD1 identical over 11 bases. There are 17 residues in the CDR3. V was pared by 4 bases and J by 3 bases, with 8 bases of the junction left unmatched. Germline V gene data show CDR1 as SGHRS and CDR2 as YFSETQ. The chain's CDR3 is CASSLRTGGFDTGELFF. Here the CDR3 DNA reads TGCGCCAGCAGCCTCCGGACAGGGGGCTTCGACACCGGGGAGCTGTTTTTT.